These 12 T cell receptor beta chains were sequenced from one sample in a study of blood T cell repertoires in COVID-19. The data were produced by immunoSEQ multiplex PCR, yet TCRdb's version contains in-frame clones alone and is incomplete. Of 320,000 or so clones listed, 89% are singletons. Sequencing was done on a sample of PBMCs or T cells enriched from blood (not recorded which). The receptors derive from a man between 60 and 75 years old who had recovered from COVID-19.

The chain employs TRBV3-1 (or the pseudogene TRBV3-2) and TRBJ2-2; tentatively, D is TRBD2 (5 bases). The CDR3 length is 16 residues. V was trimmed by 3 bases and J by 7 bases, leaving 18 bases between them. Germline V gives CDR1 LGHDT, CDR2 YNNKEL (reference sequence). The CDR3 loop reads CASSHGRTGIGGELFF. CDR3 nucleotides: TGTGCCAGCAGCCATGGCCGGACGGGAATAGGCGGGGAGCTGTTTTTT.

DNA for the CDR3: TGCGCCAGCAGCCAAGATTCGACAGGGGGAGGATTTGGGGAGCTGTTTTTT. It is translated as CASSQDSTGGGFGELFF. The V gene is TRBV5-1, the J gene TRBJ2-2; TRBD1 agrees at 9 bases. Looked up from germline, CDR1 is SGHRS and CDR2 is YFSETQ. The CDR3 covers 17 residues. Losses at the gene ends were 4 bases for V and 8 bases for J; bases not matched to a gene: 15.

This clone was seen a few times. V gene TRBV19 combines with J gene TRBJ1-5; D ambiguous. Germline lookup yields CDR1 LNHDA and CDR2 SQIVND (reference sequence). V was cut by 5 bases and J by 9 bases, with 17 bases left in between. This CDR3 is 14 amino acids long. In nucleotides, the CDR3 is TGTGCCAGTAGTCCCAACCCCTCCAGCGGGCCCCAGCATTTT. The encoded protein is CASSPNPSSGPQHF.

This clone is a singleton in its sample. The J gene is TRBJ2-2, the V gene TRBV27, with 7 bases matching TRBD2. The ends lost 7 bases at V and 2 bases at J; junction bases unmatched: 4. The CDR3 has 14 residues. Germline loops: CDR1 MNHEY, CDR2 SMNVEV (reference sequence). This chain's CDR3 is CASKGDYNTGELFF. Here the CDR3 DNA reads TGTGCCAGCAAAGGGGACTACAACACCGGGGAGCTGTTTTTT.

This chain joins TRBV11-1 and TRBJ1-1; perhaps TRBD1 as D (6 bases). CDR1 and CDR2 from the germline V gene are SGHAT and FQDESV (reference sequence). The V end was cut by 6 bases, the J end by 1 base, with 15 bases between. The CDR3 runs 15 residues. The CDR3 loop is CASRTSGATNTEAFF. The CDR3 nucleotides are TGTGCCAGCAGAACTTCAGGGGCTACGAACACTGAAGCTTTCTTT.

The rearrangement joins TRBV5-4 to TRBJ1-1; 8 bases match TRBD1. This CDR3 has 14 amino acids. Trimming cost V 2 bases and J 5 bases; bases outside gene matches: 5. From germline, CDR1 is SGHNT and CDR2 YYREEE (reference sequence). The CDR3 bases are TGTGCCAGCAGCTTACCGACAGGGGATACTGAAGCTTTCTTT. This gives the protein CASSLPTGDTEAFF.

The chain joins TRBV27 to TRBJ2-7, with 8 nucleotides matching TRBD1. The V gene end was trimmed by 0 bases and the J gene end by 3 bases; junction bases not matched to a gene: 7. Germline CDR1 and CDR2: MNHEY and SMNVEV (reference sequence). The CDR3 totals 16 residues. CDR3 nucleotide sequence: TGTGCCAGCAGTTTATCAAGGGGACAGGTCAACTACGAGCAGTACTTC. This encodes CASSLSRGQVNYEQYF.

The chain recombines TRBV5-1 with TRBJ2-2; TRBD2 matches at 10 bases. Looked up from germline, CDR1 is SGHRS and CDR2 is YFSETQ. The CDR3 runs 17 residues. V lost 4 bases, J lost 4 bases, and 10 bases stayed unmatched. CDR3 sequence reads: CASSILPAGGGTGELFF. The CDR3 DNA reads TGCGCCAGCAGCATCCTCCCAGCGGGAGGGGGCACCGGGGAGCTGTTTTTT.

V is TRBV18 and J is TRBJ1-1; 9 bases match TRBD1. The CDR3 totals 14 residues. The V segment lost 5 bases and the J segment 3 bases; nucleotides outside the gene matches: 4. CDR1 KGHSH and CDR2 LQKENI come from the germline V gene. CDR3 in DNA: TGTGCCAGCTCAGCGACAGGGGGGGACACTGAAGCTTTCTTT. As protein: CASSATGGDTEAFF.

The chain has TRBV5-8 and TRBJ2-7, with D maybe TRBD1 (5 bases). The germline V gene encodes CDR1 SGHTS and CDR2 YDEGEE. Deletions cut 4 bases from V and 0 bases from J, with 20 bases between. There are 17 residues in the CDR3. Here the CDR3 DNA reads TGTGCCAGCAGCCCCAGGCTCACAGGTAGTTACTCCTACGAGCAGTACTTC. This gives the protein CASSPRLTGSYSYEQYF.

The chain has TRBV19 and TRBJ1-2, with D perhaps TRBD1 (5 bases). V lost 10 bases and J 4 bases, leaving 19 bases between the germline ends. There are 14 residues in the CDR3. Germline CDR1 and CDR2: LNHDA and SQIVND (reference sequence). The CDR3 DNA reads as TGTGCCACGAACGGCGGGGCGGGGTCCTATGGCTACACCTTC. Translated: CATNGGAGSYGYTF.

The chain couples TRBV7-2 to TRBJ2-1; D is perhaps TRBD2 (6 bases). The V end lost 1 base, the J end lost 0 bases, and 13 bases lay between the germline ends. The CDR3 loop spans 17 amino acids. Germline CDR1 and CDR2: SGHTA and FQGNSA. The CDR3 region has the DNA TGTGCCAGCAGCTTAGTAACCCTAGCGAGCTCCTACAATGAGCAGTTCTTC. It is translated as CASSLVTLASSYNEQFF.